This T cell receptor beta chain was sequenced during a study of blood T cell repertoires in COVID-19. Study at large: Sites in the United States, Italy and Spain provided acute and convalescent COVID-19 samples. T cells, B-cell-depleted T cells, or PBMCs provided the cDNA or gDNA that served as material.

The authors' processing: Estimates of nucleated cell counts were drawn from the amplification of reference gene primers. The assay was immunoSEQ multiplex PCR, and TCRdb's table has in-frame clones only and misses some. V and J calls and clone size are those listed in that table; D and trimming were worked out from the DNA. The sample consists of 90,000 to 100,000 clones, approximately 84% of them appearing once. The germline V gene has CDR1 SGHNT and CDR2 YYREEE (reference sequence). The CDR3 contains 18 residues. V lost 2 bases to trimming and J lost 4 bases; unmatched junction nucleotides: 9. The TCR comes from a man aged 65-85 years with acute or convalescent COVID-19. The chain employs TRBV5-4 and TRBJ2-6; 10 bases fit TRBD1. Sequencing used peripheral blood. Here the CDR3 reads CASSLKRQGASGANVLTF. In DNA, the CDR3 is TGTGCCAGCAGCTTAAAACGACAGGGGGCGTCAGGGGCCAACGTCCTGACTTTC.